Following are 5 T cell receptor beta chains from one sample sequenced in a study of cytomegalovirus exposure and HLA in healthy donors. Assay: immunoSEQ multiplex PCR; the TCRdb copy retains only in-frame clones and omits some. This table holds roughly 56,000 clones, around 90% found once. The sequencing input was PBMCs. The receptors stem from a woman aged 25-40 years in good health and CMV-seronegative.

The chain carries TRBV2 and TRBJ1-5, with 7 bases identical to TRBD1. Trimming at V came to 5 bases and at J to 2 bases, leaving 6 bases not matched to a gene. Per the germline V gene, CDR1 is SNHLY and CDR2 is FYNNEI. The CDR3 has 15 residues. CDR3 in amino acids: CASSTPGGRNQPQHF. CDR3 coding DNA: TGTGCCAGCAGTACCCCAGGGGGTCGCAATCAGCCCCAGCATTTT.

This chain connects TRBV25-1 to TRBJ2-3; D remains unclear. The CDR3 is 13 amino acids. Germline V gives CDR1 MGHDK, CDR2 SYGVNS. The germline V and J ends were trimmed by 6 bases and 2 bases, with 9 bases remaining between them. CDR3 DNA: TGTGCCAGCAGCCAGACTGTCACAGATACGCAGTATTTT. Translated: CASSQTVTDTQYF.

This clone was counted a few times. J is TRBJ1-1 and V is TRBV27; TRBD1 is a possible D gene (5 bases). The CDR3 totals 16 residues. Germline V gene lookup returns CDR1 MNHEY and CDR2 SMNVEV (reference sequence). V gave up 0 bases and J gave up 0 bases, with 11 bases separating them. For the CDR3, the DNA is TGTGCCAGCAGTTTATCCCTGGAGGGGCTGAACACTGAAGCTTTCTTT. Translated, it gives CASSLSLEGLNTEAFF.

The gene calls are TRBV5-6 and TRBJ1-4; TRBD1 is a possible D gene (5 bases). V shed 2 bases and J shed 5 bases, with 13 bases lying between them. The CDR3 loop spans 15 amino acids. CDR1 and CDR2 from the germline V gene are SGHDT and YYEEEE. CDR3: CASSFRLGGNEKLFF. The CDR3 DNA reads TGTGCCAGCAGCTTCCGATTGGGGGGGAATGAAAAACTGTTTTTT.

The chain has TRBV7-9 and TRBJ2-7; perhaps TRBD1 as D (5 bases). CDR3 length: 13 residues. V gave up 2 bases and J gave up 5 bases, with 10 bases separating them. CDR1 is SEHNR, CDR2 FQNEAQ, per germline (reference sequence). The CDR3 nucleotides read TGTGCCAGCAGCTTACCAGGGTTCCACGAGCAGTACTTC. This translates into CASSLPGFHEQYF.